The 10 T cell receptor beta chains listed next were all sequenced from one sample in a study of T cells after posttransplantation cyclophosphamide. Assay: immunoSEQ multiplex PCR; the TCRdb copy retains only in-frame clones and omits some. Here the sample spans tens of thousands of clones, about 86% being singletons. A marrow graft followed busulfan-fludarabine conditioning, with cyclophosphamide on days +3 and +4. Source: PBMCs, taken after allogeneic stem cell transplant with posttransplant cyclophosphamide. These receptors all stem from a female patient in her 30s who received an allogeneic stem cell transplant from an unrelated donor, was CMV-positive, and had no GVHD. Some T cells here may be from the graft donor.

In nucleotides, the CDR3 is TGTGCCAGCAGTAACCAAGCGACAGGGGCGGATGAGCAGTACTTC. It specifies CASSNQATGADEQYF. The rearrangement links TRBV27 to TRBJ2-7, with TRBD1 matching 8 bases. J gave up 7 bases and V 5 bases, and 13 bases lay outside the gene matches. The CDR3 is made up of 15 amino acids. Germline V CDR1 and CDR2: MNHEY, SMNVEV (reference sequence).

The chain links TRBV11-2 to TRBJ1-5, with 7 positions matching TRBD1. J gave up 2 bases and V 5 bases, and 9 bases lay outside the gene matches. The CDR3 runs to 16 residues. Germline V CDR1 and CDR2: SGHAT, FQNNGV. The CDR3 DNA follows: TGTGCCAGCAGCCCGTTTCCCGACAGGGGCAATCAGCCCCAGCATTTT. This codes for CASSPFPDRGNQPQHF.

The chain uses TRBV5-1 and TRBJ1-1, with 11 bases identical to TRBD1. V dropped 4 bases and J dropped 1; count of bases not matched to a gene: 6. CDR3 length equals 16 residues. Germline V CDR1 and CDR2: SGHRS, YFSETQ. CDR3 loop: CASSQGQGAWNTEAFF. CDR3 DNA sequence: TGCGCCAGCAGCCAAGGACAGGGGGCGTGGAACACTGAAGCTTTCTTT.

The V call is TRBV7-8, the J call TRBJ1-5; D is unclear. Trimming took 4 bases from V and 1 from J, leaving 8 bases between them. The germline gives CDR1 SGHVS, CDR2 FQNEAQ. The CDR3 covers 14 residues. CDR3 bases: TGTGCCAGCAGCTCCCCTCTCAGCAATCAGCCCCAGCATTTT. The encoded protein is CASSSPLSNQPQHF. The whole variable domain, remainder taken from reference TRBV7-8 and TRBJ1-5, is GAGVSQSPRYKVAKRGQDVALRCDPISGHVSLFWYQQALGQGPEFLTYFQNEAQLDKSGLPSDRFFAERPEGSVSTLKIQRTQQEDSAVYLCASSSPLSNQPQHFGDGTRLSIL.

V is TRBV9 and J is TRBJ2-7, with D perhaps TRBD1 (8 bases). Trimming left V 0 bases short and J 2 bases short, with 15 bases between. CDR1 and CDR2 (germline): SGDLS, YYNGEE. The CDR3 sequence is 16 residues long. CDR3 DNA sequence: TGTGCCAGCAGCGTAGGGGGAGGGACAGGACCCTACGAGCAGTACTTC. This translates into CASSVGGGTGPYEQYF.

This chain joins TRBV7-8 and TRBJ2-1; TRBD2 might be the D (6 bases). V was shortened by 4 bases and J by 7 bases, with 14 bases between the two germline ends. Germline-derived CDR1 and CDR2 are SGHVS and FQNEAQ. The CDR3 totals 14 residues. The CDR3 bases are TGTGCCAGCAGCTCCAAAGGAGGGGTAAATGAGCAGTTCTTC. Translated: CASSSKGGVNEQFF.

This chain connects TRBV18 to TRBJ2-7; the D is unclear. Germline assignment: CDR1 KGHSH and CDR2 LQKENI. The V end lost 6 bases, the J end lost 0 bases, and 6 bases lay between the germline ends. The CDR3 totals 12 residues. This chain's CDR3 is CASSPSSYEQYF. CDR3 bases: TGTGCCAGCTCGCCCAGCTCCTACGAGCAGTACTTC.

The chain joins TRBV7-9 to TRBJ2-5; possibly TRBD2 for D (5 bases). V lost 6 bases and J 0 bases, leaving 14 bases between the germline ends. The CDR3 extends over 15 amino acids. CDR1 and CDR2 (germline): SEHNR, FQNEAQ (reference sequence). The CDR3: CASSFSGLNQETQYF. The CDR3 DNA reads TGTGCCAGCAGTTTCTCCGGACTGAACCAAGAGACCCAGTACTTC.

The rearrangement links TRBV5-4 to TRBJ2-7, with D unclear. This CDR3 is built from 12 residues. Germline lookup yields CDR1 SGHNT and CDR2 YYREEE (reference sequence). V was pared by 1 base and J by 3 bases, with 5 bases between. The CDR3 coding sequence is TGTGCCAGCAGCTTGACGGGCTACGAGCAGTACTTC. It translates to CASSLTGYEQYF.

The rearrangement uses TRBV5-1 and TRBJ2-7, with 7 bases that match TRBD1. V lost 5 bases to trimming and J lost 3 bases; unmatched junction nucleotides: 5. This CDR3 spans 13 amino acids. Germline V lookup: CDR1 SGHRS, CDR2 YFSETQ. This CDR3 reads CASRQGLGYEQYF. The CDR3 nucleotides read TGCGCCAGCAGACAGGGGCTAGGCTACGAGCAGTACTTC.